The clone carrying this T cell receptor beta chain was recorded at least ten times. Its antigen is currently unknown. The entry originates in a study of T cell repertoires in cytomegalovirus infection. About the study: Both a matching HLA type and CMV infection were indicated by public TCR beta signatures.

Germline CDR1 is SGHTA and CDR2 is FQGNSA. There are 14 residues in the CDR3. The germline V and J ends were trimmed by 5 bases and 6 bases, with 11 bases remaining between them. TCRdb reprocessed the reads via MiXCR and lists one record per CDR3 protein. Of around 100,000 distinct CDR3 sequences in the sample, around a tenth are singletons; the top ten hold around 33%. The study, taken as a whole, reports: It was HLA-C-restricted CMV-specific TCR beta clonotypes that dominated the response ex vivo. People with CMV and the relevant HLA were identified by cumulative public TCR beta family frequency.

Sequenced sample: PBMCs, sequenced either directly or after in vitro stimulation (not recorded which). The chain links TRBV7-2 to TRBJ1-6, with D unresolved. The clonotype was recovered from a human donor in good health (CMV status not recorded). Some clones in this sample may be carry-over from other donors' samples. This CDR3 reads CASSPRTANSPLHF. In DNA form, the CDR3 reads TGTGCCAGCAGCCCTCGGACTGCTAATTCACCCCTCCACTTT.